The rows below give T cell receptor beta chains drawn from one sample of a study of cytomegalovirus exposure and HLA in healthy donors. The repertoire was sequenced with immunoSEQ multiplex PCR; TCRdb's copy has only in-frame clones and lacks some. Altogether roughly 120,000 clones are present, around three quarters being singletons, with the ten largest covering around 4%. Input material: PBMCs. Receptor source: a man aged 40-50 years in good health and CMV-seronegative. CDR3s include the opening cysteine and the closing phenylalanine or tryptophan. D genes are given only for firm matches. Clone size, where shown, is once, few, many, or a class for clones that have expanded.

CDR3 length: 16; clone size: NA; V gene: TRBV4-1; D gene: NA; J gene: TRBJ1-4; CDR3 DNA: TGCGCCAGCAGCGGGTACTTTTATAACAGAAATGAAAAACTGTTTTTT; CDR3 protein: CASSGYFYNRNEKLFF
CDR3 length: 16; clone size: NA; V gene: TRBV14; D gene: NA; J gene: TRBJ2-1; CDR3 DNA: TGTGCCAGCAGCCGGTGGGGGCCAGGGTCCTACAATGAGCAGTTCTTC; CDR3 protein: CASSRWGPGSYNEQFF
CDR3 length: 15; clone size: NA; V gene: TRBV9; D gene: TRBD1; J gene: TRBJ1-5; CDR3 DNA: TGTGCCAGCAGCGTAGAGGACAGGCTGAACCAGCCCCAGCATTTT; CDR3 protein: CASSVEDRLNQPQHF
CDR3 length: 17; clone size: NA; V gene: TRBV7-2; D gene: TRBD1; J gene: TRBJ1-3; CDR3 DNA: TGTGCCAGCAGCTTCTCCGGGACAGGGAGCTCTGGAAACACCATATATTTT; CDR3 protein: CASSFSGTGSSGNTIYF
CDR3 length: 14; clone size: NA; V gene: TRBV5-4; D gene: NA; J gene: TRBJ2-1; CDR3 DNA: TGTGCCAGCAGCTTGGGCCCCCTATACAATGAGCAGTTCTTC; CDR3 protein: CASSLGPLYNEQFF
CDR3 length: 14; clone size: NA; V gene: TRBV9; D gene: NA; J gene: TRBJ1-1; CDR3 DNA: TGTGCCAGCAGCGTAAAGCCAGGGTTGGCTGAAGCTTTCTTT; CDR3 protein: CASSVKPGLAEAFF
CDR3 length: 15; clone size: NA; V gene: TRBV27; D gene: TRBD2; J gene: TRBJ2-5; CDR3 DNA: TGTGCCAGCAGTAAACTAGCGGGGGTCCAAGAGACCCAGTACTTC; CDR3 protein: CASSKLAGVQETQYF
CDR3 length: 15; clone size: NA; V gene: TRBV6-5; D gene: NA; J gene: TRBJ1-6; CDR3 DNA: TGTGCCAGCAGTTACTCGCAGGGGACAAATTCACCCCTCCACTTT; CDR3 protein: CASSYSQGTNSPLHF
CDR3 length: 17; clone size: NA; V gene: TRBV7-2; D gene: NA; J gene: TRBJ1-5; CDR3 DNA: TGTGCCAGCAGCGCAGGCCCGAAGTCGGGAGTGTATCAGCCCCAGCATTTT; CDR3 protein: CASSAGPKSGVYQPQHF
CDR3 length: 15; clone size: NA; V gene: TRBV7-2; D gene: NA; J gene: TRBJ1-5; CDR3 DNA: TGTGCCAGCAGCGGGAGCCGGGAGGGAGGGCAGCCCCAGCATTTT; CDR3 protein: CASSGSREGGQPQHF
CDR3 length: 16; clone size: NA; V gene: TRBV27; D gene: NA; J gene: TRBJ2-7; CDR3 DNA: TGTGCCAGCAGTGTGCTAGTAGGGGGAGGGGCCTACGAGCAGTACTTC; CDR3 protein: CASSVLVGGGAYEQYF
CDR3 length: 15; clone size: few; V gene: TRBV6-4; D gene: TRBD2; J gene: TRBJ2-1; CDR3 DNA: TGTGCCAGCAGTGTACAAAGCGGGGGGGCCGATGAGCAGTTCTTC; CDR3 protein: CASSVQSGGADEQFF
CDR3 length: 14; clone size: NA; V gene: TRBV15; D gene: NA; J gene: TRBJ2-3; CDR3 DNA: TGTGCCACCAGCAGCCGGACTAGCACAGATACGCAGTATTTT; CDR3 protein: CATSSRTSTDTQYF
CDR3 length: 14; clone size: NA; V gene: TRBV7-2; D gene: TRBD1; J gene: TRBJ1-4; CDR3 DNA: TGTGCCAGCAGCTTGTACGGGACAGGGGAAAAACTGTTTTTT; CDR3 protein: CASSLYGTGEKLFF
CDR3 length: 17; clone size: NA; V gene: TRBV5-6; D gene: NA; J gene: TRBJ1-2; CDR3 DNA: TGTGCCAGCAGCTTGCGGGGCAGGGGAGCTTTTGTAGGTGGCTACACCTTC; CDR3 protein: CASSLRGRGAFVGGYTF
CDR3 length: 13; clone size: NA; V gene: TRBV6-5; D gene: TRBD1; J gene: TRBJ2-1; CDR3 DNA: TGTGCCAGCAGAGCGACAGGGATGAATGAGCAGTTCTTC; CDR3 protein: CASRATGMNEQFF
CDR3 length: 14; clone size: NA; V gene: TRBV7-8; D gene: TRBD1; J gene: TRBJ1-2; CDR3 DNA: TGTGCCAGCAGCCCCCCGGGACAGGGCTATGGCTACACCTTC; CDR3 protein: CASSPPGQGYGYTF
CDR3 length: 14; clone size: NA; V gene: TRBV6-1; D gene: NA; J gene: TRBJ2-5; CDR3 DNA: TGTGCCAGCAGTGATCGCGGCAGGAGGGAGACCCAGTACTTC; CDR3 protein: CASSDRGRRETQYF
CDR3 length: 14; clone size: NA; V gene: TRBV4-3; D gene: NA; J gene: TRBJ2-6; CDR3 DNA: TGCGCCAGCAGCCCGGGCTCTGGGGCCAACGGCCTGACTTTC; CDR3 protein: CASSPGSGANGLTF
CDR3 length: 14; clone size: few; V gene: TRBV7-9; D gene: NA; J gene: TRBJ1-1; CDR3 DNA: TGTGCCAGCAGCTCGAGTAGGGGTAACACTGAAGCTTTCTTT; CDR3 protein: CASSSSRGNTEAFF
CDR3 length: 15; clone size: once; V gene: TRBV28; D gene: TRBD1; J gene: TRBJ2-7; CDR3 DNA: TGTGCCAGCAGTTCGACAGGGGTCGTCCCCTACGAGCAGTACTTC; CDR3 protein: CASSSTGVVPYEQYF
CDR3 length: 15; clone size: NA; V gene: TRBV25-1; D gene: TRBD1; J gene: TRBJ2-7; CDR3 DNA: TGTGCCAGCAGTGAATCCAAGACAGGGGACTACGAGCAGTACTTC; CDR3 protein: CASSESKTGDYEQYF
CDR3 length: 16; clone size: NA; V gene: TRBV7-2; D gene: TRBD1; J gene: TRBJ2-5; CDR3 DNA: TGTGCCAGCAGCTTATCCGGGACAGGGCCATGGGAGACCCAGTACTTC; CDR3 protein: CASSLSGTGPWETQYF
CDR3 length: 15; clone size: NA; V gene: TRBV2; D gene: NA; J gene: TRBJ2-3; CDR3 DNA: TGTGCCAGCAGCCCGACTAGTGGGCGCACAGATACGCAGTATTTT; CDR3 protein: CASSPTSGRTDTQYF
CDR3 length: 14; clone size: NA; V gene: TRBV7-9; D gene: TRBD1; J gene: TRBJ2-6; CDR3 DNA: TGTGCCAGCAGCCAGGGACAGGGTGGCAACGGCCTGACTTTC; CDR3 protein: CASSQGQGGNGLTF
CDR3 length: 14; clone size: NA; V gene: TRBV29-1; D gene: TRBD1; J gene: TRBJ2-7; CDR3 DNA: TGCAGCGTTGGCGACAGGGGGCATTCCTACGAGCAGTACTTC; CDR3 protein: CSVGDRGHSYEQYF
CDR3 length: 13; clone size: once; V gene: TRBV7-9; D gene: NA; J gene: TRBJ1-6; CDR3 DNA: TGTGCCAGCTCGGGTCAGGGCGATTCACCCCTCCACTTT; CDR3 protein: CASSGQGDSPLHF
CDR3 length: 17; clone size: few; V gene: TRBV27; D gene: TRBD2; J gene: TRBJ2-1; CDR3 DNA: TGTGCCAGCAGTTTATTGGGACTAGCGGCTTCCTACAATGAGCAGTTCTTC; CDR3 protein: CASSLLGLAASYNEQFF
CDR3 length: 14; clone size: few; V gene: TRBV11-3; D gene: NA; J gene: TRBJ2-7; CDR3 DNA: TGTGCCAGCAGCTTAAGTCAGGACTCCTACGAGCAGTACTTC; CDR3 protein: CASSLSQDSYEQYF
CDR3 length: 14; clone size: NA; V gene: TRBV9; D gene: TRBD1; J gene: TRBJ2-5; CDR3 DNA: TGTGCCAGCAGCGCCAGGGGGCTGCAAGAGACCCAGTACTTC; CDR3 protein: CASSARGLQETQYF
CDR3 length: 13; clone size: NA; V gene: TRBV2; D gene: NA; J gene: TRBJ1-5; CDR3 DNA: TGTGCCAGCAAAGGAGGGATATATCAGCCCCAGCATTTT; CDR3 protein: CASKGGIYQPQHF
CDR3 length: 16; clone size: NA; V gene: TRBV4-3; D gene: TRBD2; J gene: TRBJ2-1; CDR3 DNA: TGCGCCAGCAGCCAAGGTATTAGCGGGGGGGCCGATGAGCAGTTCTTC; CDR3 protein: CASSQGISGGADEQFF
CDR3 length: 14; clone size: NA; V gene: TRBV7-6; D gene: NA; J gene: TRBJ1-5; CDR3 DNA: TGTGCCAGCAGCTTAGAAGGGGGCAATCAGCCCCAGCATTTT; CDR3 protein: CASSLEGGNQPQHF